This T cell receptor (beta chain) comes out of a study of glioma-infiltrating T cells. Amplification of TCR alpha and beta CDR3 regions from RNA used iRepertoire nested multiplex PCR. A single record per CDR3 protein comes from TCRdb applying MiXCR to the multiplex PCR reads. The sample gives more than 300,000 distinct CDR3 sequences, about 40% of which show up once; approximately 12% is in the top ten. V trimming: 6 bases; J trimming: 5 bases; junction bases outside the gene matches: 16. The CDR3 has 17 residues. CDR1 and CDR2 from the germline V gene are MNHEY and SMNVEV (reference sequence). The chain links TRBV27 to TRBJ2-3, with 8 bases lining up with TRBD2. This receptor was identified in a human donor with low-grade glioma or glioblastoma, undergoing nonglioma brain surgery, or in good health (not recorded which). Sequenced input: glioma tissue, nonneoplastic brain tissue, or PBMCs (not recorded which). Here the CDR3 reads CASSHTLAGLTIDTQYF. The CDR3 nucleotides are TGTGCCAGCAGCCACACGTTAGCGGGACTTACCATAGATACGCAGTATTTT.